The rows below give T cell receptor beta chains drawn from one sample of a study of blood T cell repertoires in COVID-19. Clones were read by immunoSEQ multiplex PCR, and TCRdb kept only the in-frame ones, dropping some. Of about 410,000 clones in the sample, just over 85% were seen once. Sequencing was done on a sample of peripheral blood. These receptors were collected from a woman younger than 45 with active or convalescent COVID-19. Each CDR3 is given with its conserved first and last residue.

v_gene: TRBV5-1; CDR3aa: CASSLAGQAYEQYF
v_gene: TRBV12-3/TRBV12-4; CDR3aa: CASRQGSGNTIYF
v_gene: TRBV19; CDR3aa: CASSPARGTEAFF
v_gene: TRBV7-6; CDR3aa: CASRTGNTGELFF
v_gene: TRBV3-1/TRBV3-2; CDR3aa: CASSPKSLHEQFF
v_gene: TRBV20-1; CDR3aa: CSASGSGLLVGYTF
v_gene: TRBV10-3; CDR3aa: CAIRGLDGNTIYF
v_gene: TRBV7-9; CDR3aa: CASSLAGLGGYTF
v_gene: TRBV5-1; CDR3aa: CASSFGTTIQETQYF
v_gene: TRBV4-2; CDR3aa: CASSETVAGDSNEQFF
v_gene: TRBV5-8; CDR3aa: CASRPSWRGGTDTQYF
v_gene: TRBV27; CDR3aa: CASSRRASNYGYTF
v_gene: TRBV15; CDR3aa: CATSGRDNSPLHF
v_gene: TRBV3-1/TRBV3-2; CDR3aa: CASSQDLGAGGSTDTQYF
v_gene: TRBV2; CDR3aa: CASSEQGLGTEAFF
v_gene: TRBV7-6; CDR3aa: CASSLGTSGRGFEQFF
v_gene: TRBV5-5; CDR3aa: CASSPGLAGVAGQETQYF
v_gene: TRBV18; CDR3aa: CASSPAGESNQPQHF
v_gene: TRBV6-1; CDR3aa: CASSEVRGADTQYF
v_gene: TRBV29-1; CDR3aa: CSVYDYHEQYF
v_gene: TRBV4-1; CDR3aa: CASSQEGFQGGNEQFF
v_gene: TRBV27; CDR3aa: CASSLVGLASYEQYF
v_gene: TRBV11-2; CDR3aa: CASSPQGLHNPFTYNEQFF
v_gene: TRBV5-1; CDR3aa: CASSLGAGTISYEQYF
v_gene: TRBV6-1; CDR3aa: CASSEPSPTGELFF
v_gene: TRBV19; CDR3aa: CASSIDRGSEQYF
v_gene: TRBV19; CDR3aa: CASSMDRGLVTEAFF
v_gene: TRBV9; CDR3aa: CASSVRQGASVTEAFF
v_gene: TRBV5-4; CDR3aa: CASRGQSYEQYF
v_gene: TRBV4-1; CDR3aa: CASSQPGQSGSGNTIYF
v_gene: TRBV10-3; CDR3aa: CASIRSSGANEQFF
v_gene: TRBV5-1; CDR3aa: CASSLGGTAQYGYTF
v_gene: TRBV6-5; CDR3aa: CASSSDLNTEAFF
v_gene: TRBV27; CDR3aa: CASSLSSDYPTPYNEQFF
v_gene: TRBV6-5; CDR3aa: CASSGTGLYEQYF
v_gene: TRBV29-1; CDR3aa: CSVEERGGSDYGYTF
v_gene: TRBV7-8; CDR3aa: CASSLEVQGSNQPQHF
v_gene: TRBV7-7; CDR3aa: CASSSHSGGRYNEQFF
v_gene: TRBV19; CDR3aa: CASSTGQGVHQPQHF
v_gene: TRBV27; CDR3aa: CASSTTSTGEQFF
v_gene: TRBV19; CDR3aa: CASSMRGRNEQFF
v_gene: TRBV9; CDR3aa: CASSVERGGGYTF
v_gene: TRBV5-6; CDR3aa: CASSLLGQGAQGANVLTF
v_gene: TRBV5-4; CDR3aa: CASGPYGGVSSYEQYF
v_gene: TRBV2; CDR3aa: CASSADRNAYEQYF
v_gene: TRBV5-6; CDR3aa: CASSPPLSYEQYF